These T cell receptor beta chains were read from a single sample in a study of blood T cell repertoires in COVID-19. Assay used: immunoSEQ multiplex PCR; TCRdb lists only in-frame clones, some missing. Seen here are 140,000 to 150,000 clones, over 65% observed once, and the top ten hold 6%. Source material: PBMCs or T cells enriched from blood (not recorded which). Receptor source: a woman aged 50 to 65 who had recovered from COVID-19. CDR3s include the opening cysteine and the closing phenylalanine or tryptophan. D genes are given only for firm matches. Rows may omit the clone size; those that give it use once, few, many or a size class.

>.|TRBV19|.|TRBJ2-5
CASGESERETQYF
TGTGCCAGTGGAGAATCGGAAAGGGAGACCCAGTACTTC
>.|TRBV13|.|TRBJ2-2
CASSPSTGTLNTGELFF
TGTGCCAGCAGCCCCTCCACAGGAACCCTGAACACCGGGGAGCTGTTTTTT
>.|TRBV29-1|.|TRBJ2-5
CSASGLEETQYF
TGCAGCGCCTCGGGACTCGAAGAGACCCAGTACTTC
>.|TRBV19|.|TRBJ2-1
CASSTPLYEQFF
TGTGCCAGTAGTACTCCCCTGTATGAGCAGTTCTTC
>.|TRBV11-1|.|TRBJ1-4
CASSLEAASQEKLFF
TGTGCCAGCAGCTTGGAGGCTGCGTCGCAAGAAAAACTGTTTTTT
>.|TRBV2|.|TRBJ2-5
CASSRGPNQETQYF
TGTGCCAGCAGTCGGGGTCCTAACCAAGAGACCCAGTACTTC
>few|TRBV2|TRBD2|TRBJ2-3
CAIPSSGGADTQYF
TGTGCCATTCCCTCTAGCGGGGGGGCAGATACGCAGTATTTT
>few|TRBV27|TRBD2|TRBJ2-3
CASSLLAGGSTDTQYF
TGTGCCAGCAGTTTACTAGCGGGGGGTTCCACAGATACGCAGTATTTT
>.|TRBV28|TRBD1|TRBJ1-3
CASRGQYSGNTIYF
TGTGCCAGCAGGGGACAGTACTCTGGAAACACCATATATTTT
>.|TRBV11-2|.|TRBJ2-3
CASSFGNKDTQYF
TGTGCCAGCAGCTTTGGTAACAAAGATACGCAGTATTTT
>once|TRBV1|.|TRBJ2-7
CTSSQGWLGRPYEQYF
TGCACCAGCAGCCAGGGCTGGTTAGGCAGGCCCTACGAGCAGTACTTC
>.|TRBV5-1|TRBD1|TRBJ2-3
CASSSMTGGNRDTQYF
TGCGCCAGCAGCTCGATGACAGGGGGCAATAGGGATACGCAGTATTTT
>.|TRBV7-6|TRBD2|TRBJ2-1
CASSLVNPSGHHNEQFF
TGTGCCAGCAGCTTAGTAAATCCTAGCGGGCACCACAATGAGCAGTTCTTC
>few|TRBV11-2|.|TRBJ2-2
CASSRQTLSTGELFF
TGTGCCAGCAGCCGGCAGACTCTGAGCACCGGGGAGCTGTTTTTT
>.|TRBV5-4|TRBD1|TRBJ2-3
CASSAGTGPDTQYF
TGTGCCAGCAGCGCCGGGACAGGGCCAGATACGCAGTATTTT
>once|TRBV7-9|.|TRBJ2-2
CASSLTNTGELFF
TGTGCCAGCAGCTTAACAAACACCGGGGAGCTGTTTTTT
>.|TRBV7-2|.|TRBJ1-5
CASSSGHVYSNQPQHF
TGTGCCAGCAGCTCCGGACACGTTTATAGCAATCAGCCCCAGCATTTT
>.|TRBV18|TRBD1|TRBJ2-7
CASSPQGAGMYGQYF
TGTGCCAGCTCACCCCAGGGGGCTGGGATGTACGGGCAGTACTTC
>.|TRBV29-1|.|TRBJ1-2
CSGSTGGNYGYTF
TGCAGCGGCTCGACGGGGGGTAACTATGGCTACACCTTC
>.|TRBV28|.|TRBJ2-7
CASSLWGGTYEQYF
TGTGCCAGCAGTTTATGGGGGGGAACCTACGAGCAGTACTTC
>.|TRBV2|.|TRBJ1-3
CASRRDSGNTIYF
TGTGCCAGCAGACGGGACTCTGGAAACACCATATATTTT
>.|TRBV19|.|TRBJ2-1
CASSSLGDGSSYNEQFF
TGTGCCAGTAGTAGTTTGGGAGACGGGAGCTCCTACAATGAGCAGTTCTTC
>.|TRBV3-1/TRBV3-2|.|TRBJ1-1
CASSQEGGAFF
TGTGCCAGCAGCCAAGAGGGGGGGGCTTTCTTT
>once|TRBV7-9|TRBD2|TRBJ2-7
CASSFGLGAYEQYF
TGTGCCAGCAGCTTTGGACTAGGAGCCTACGAGCAGTACTTC
>.|TRBV3-1/TRBV3-2|.|TRBJ2-5
CASSQPLPRETQYF
TGTGCCAGCAGCCAACCCCTTCCCCGGGAGACCCAGTACTTC
>few|TRBV2|.|TRBJ1-5
CASSERGRGVQPQHF
TGTGCCAGCAGTGAAAGGGGGAGAGGCGTTCAGCCCCAGCATTTT
>few|TRBV28|TRBD1|TRBJ1-2
CASSSGTGDYTF
TGTGCCAGCAGCTCTGGGACAGGGGACTACACCTTC
>.|TRBV5-1|.|TRBJ2-2
CASSLEWGRMGELFF
TGCGCCAGCAGCTTGGAATGGGGGCGCATGGGGGAGCTGTTTTTT
>.|TRBV10-3|TRBD1|TRBJ1-1
CASRQGTTEAFF
TGTGCCAGCCGACAGGGTACGACTGAAGCTTTCTTT
>once|TRBV27|TRBD2|TRBJ2-2
CASSFQGWTSGGATGELFF
TGTGCCAGCAGTTTTCAGGGCTGGACTAGCGGGGGGGCCACCGGGGAGCTGTTTTTT
>.|TRBV11-3|TRBD1|TRBJ1-1
CASSPDRDGEAFF
TGTGCCAGCAGTCCGGACAGGGATGGTGAAGCTTTCTTT
>.|TRBV18|TRBD2|TRBJ2-7
CASSPPGRGGDYEQYF
TGTGCCAGCTCACCACCGGGTCGGGGGGGAGACTACGAGCAGTACTTC
>.|TRBV28|TRBD1|TRBJ1-6
CASRSPGTGGRNSPLHF
TGTGCCAGCAGATCCCCCGGGACAGGGGGCAGGAATTCACCCCTCCACTTT
>few|TRBV24-1|.|TRBJ1-4
CATSDPGRDNGEKLFF
TGTGCCACCAGTGACCCAGGCCGGGACAACGGGGAAAAACTGTTTTTT
>.|TRBV19|TRBD1|TRBJ2-4
CASTTGAGKNIQYF
TGTGCCAGTACCACAGGGGCCGGCAAAAACATTCAGTACTTC
>.|TRBV7-9|.|TRBJ2-3
CASSLFLTDTQYF
TGTGCCAGCAGCTTGTTCCTCACAGATACGCAGTATTTT
>.|TRBV6-5|TRBD1|TRBJ1-6
CASNSWDRASPLHF
TGTGCCAGCAACAGTTGGGACAGGGCTTCACCCCTCCACTTT
>.|TRBV7-9|.|TRBJ2-5
CASRRRGPRETQYF
TGTGCCAGTAGGAGGCGGGGGCCGAGGGAGACCCAGTACTTC
>.|TRBV6-6|.|TRBJ2-2
CASSYQADTGELFF
TGTGCCAGCAGTTACCAGGCCGACACCGGGGAGCTGTTTTTT
>.|TRBV5-5|TRBD1|TRBJ2-5
CASKGQVRETQYF
TGTGCCAGCAAGGGACAGGTGAGAGAGACCCAGTACTTC
>.|TRBV19|.|TRBJ2-3
CASSTRTSGADTQYF
TGTGCCAGTAGTACCCGAACTAGTGGGGCAGATACGCAGTATTTT